Listed here is a single T cell receptor beta chain. The data originate from a study of blood T cell repertoires in COVID-19. For the study at large: There were acute and convalescent COVID-19 samples, and they came from the United States, Italy and Spain. PBMCs, B-cell-depleted T cells, or T cells provided the cDNA or gDNA that made up the material.

In the original processing: By means of reference gene primer amplification, nucleated cell counts were estimated. Method: immunoSEQ multiplex PCR; TCRdb's copy keeps in-frame clones and lacks some. The V and J calls and the clone size are those of that table, but D and trimming were determined from the DNA. This table holds roughly 150,000 clones, approximately 90% found once. The germline V and J ends were trimmed by 2 bases and 2 bases, with 13 bases remaining between them. Germline V gene sequence: CDR1 MDHEN, CDR2 SYDVKM. The CDR3 consists of 15 residues. This receptor was obtained from a woman aged 55-69 years with active COVID-19. Sequencing input: peripheral blood. The chain has TRBV28 and TRBJ2-7; a possible D gene is TRBD2 (5 bases). The CDR3 sequence is CASSLQGGSTYEQYF. In DNA form, the CDR3 reads TGTGCCAGCAGTTTACAAGGAGGTAGTACCTACGAGCAGTACTTC.